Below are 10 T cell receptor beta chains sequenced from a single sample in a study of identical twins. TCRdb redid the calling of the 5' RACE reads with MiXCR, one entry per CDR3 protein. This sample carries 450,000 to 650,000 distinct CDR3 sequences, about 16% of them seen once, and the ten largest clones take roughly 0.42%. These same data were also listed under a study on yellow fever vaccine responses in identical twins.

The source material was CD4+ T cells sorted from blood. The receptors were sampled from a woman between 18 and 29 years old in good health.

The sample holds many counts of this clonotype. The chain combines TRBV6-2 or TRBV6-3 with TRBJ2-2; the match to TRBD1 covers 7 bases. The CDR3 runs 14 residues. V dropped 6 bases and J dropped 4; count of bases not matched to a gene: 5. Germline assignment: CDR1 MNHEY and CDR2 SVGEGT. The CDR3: CASRTQGVTGELFF. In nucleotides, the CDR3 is TGTGCCAGCAGAACGCAGGGGGTCACCGGGGAGCTGTTTTTT.

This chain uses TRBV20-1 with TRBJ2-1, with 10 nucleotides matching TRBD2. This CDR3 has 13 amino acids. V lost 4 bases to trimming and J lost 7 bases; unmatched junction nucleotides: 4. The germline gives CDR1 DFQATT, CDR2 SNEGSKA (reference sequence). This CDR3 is CSAKREGRNEQFF. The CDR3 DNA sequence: TGCAGTGCTAAGCGGGAGGGCCGGAATGAGCAGTTCTTC.

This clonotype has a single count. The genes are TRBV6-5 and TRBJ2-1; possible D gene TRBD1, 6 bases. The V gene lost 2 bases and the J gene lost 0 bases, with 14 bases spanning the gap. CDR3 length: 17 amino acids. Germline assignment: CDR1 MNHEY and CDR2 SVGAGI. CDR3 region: CASSYRSTGFSYNEQFF. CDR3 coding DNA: TGTGCCAGCAGTTACCGGTCGACAGGCTTCTCCTACAATGAGCAGTTCTTC.

The CDR3 protein is CASSPVFSRGLYTDTQYF. DNA for the CDR3: TGTGCCAGCAGCCCTGTTTTCTCTCGCGGTTTATACACAGATACGCAGTATTTT. The gene calls are TRBV11-2 and TRBJ2-3; D is unclear. V was pared by 5 bases and J by 2 bases, with 23 bases between. The CDR3 spans 18 residues. Germline CDR1 and CDR2: SGHAT and FQNNGV.

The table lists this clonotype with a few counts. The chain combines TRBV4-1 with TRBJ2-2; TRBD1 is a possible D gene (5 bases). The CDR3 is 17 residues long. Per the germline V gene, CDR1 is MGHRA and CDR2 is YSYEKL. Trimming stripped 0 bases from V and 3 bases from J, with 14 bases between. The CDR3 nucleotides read TGCGCCAGCAGCCAAGAATCCAGGGCCCCTGACACCGGGGAGCTGTTTTTT. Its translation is CASSQESRAPDTGELFF.

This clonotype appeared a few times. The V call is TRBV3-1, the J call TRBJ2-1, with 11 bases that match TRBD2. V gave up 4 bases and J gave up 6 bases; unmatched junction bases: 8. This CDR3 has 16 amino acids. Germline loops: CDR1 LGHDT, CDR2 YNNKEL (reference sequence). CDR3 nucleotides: TGTGCCAGCAGCCGACAACGACTAGCGGGAACCAATGAGCAGTTCTTC. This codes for CASSRQRLAGTNEQFF.

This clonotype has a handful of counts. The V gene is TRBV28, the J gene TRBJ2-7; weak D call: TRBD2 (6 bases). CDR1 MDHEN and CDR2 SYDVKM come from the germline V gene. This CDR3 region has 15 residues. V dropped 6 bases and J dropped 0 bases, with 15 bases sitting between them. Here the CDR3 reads CASSSQAGLSYEQYF. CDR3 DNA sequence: TGTGCCAGCAGCTCCCAAGCGGGTCTCTCCTACGAGCAGTACTTC.

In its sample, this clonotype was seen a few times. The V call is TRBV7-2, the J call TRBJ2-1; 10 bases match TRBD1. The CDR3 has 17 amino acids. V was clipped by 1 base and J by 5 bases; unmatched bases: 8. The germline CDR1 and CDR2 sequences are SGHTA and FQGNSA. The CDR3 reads CASSLGFRDRGDNEQFF. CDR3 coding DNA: TGTGCCAGCAGCTTAGGGTTTAGGGACAGGGGCGACAATGAGCAGTTCTTC.

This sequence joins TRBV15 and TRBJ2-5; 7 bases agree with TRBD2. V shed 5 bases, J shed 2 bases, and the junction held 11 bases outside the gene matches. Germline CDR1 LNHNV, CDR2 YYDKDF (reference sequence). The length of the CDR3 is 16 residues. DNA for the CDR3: TGTGCCACCAGCGGGGGGGTATTGGGATCACAAGAGACCCAGTACTTC. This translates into CATSGGVLGSQETQYF.

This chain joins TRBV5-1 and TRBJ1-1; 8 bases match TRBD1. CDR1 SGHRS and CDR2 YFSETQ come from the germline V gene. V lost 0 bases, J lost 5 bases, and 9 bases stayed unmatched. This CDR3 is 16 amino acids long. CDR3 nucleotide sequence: TGCGCCAGCAGCTTGGATCCAGGGGGCGCGCGGACTGAAGCTTTCTTT. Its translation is CASSLDPGGARTEAFF.